This is a list of T cell receptor beta chains from one sample in a study of CD8 T cells in ankylosing spondylitis. TCRdb called the 5' RACE reads again in MiXCR, with one record for every CDR3 protein. The sample holds 670,000 or so distinct CDR3 sequences, around a fifth seen once. The sample taken for sequencing was blood, either unsorted or a sorted T cell fraction (not recorded which). The source is a male donor with ankylosing spondylitis. CDR3s include the opening cysteine and the closing phenylalanine or tryptophan. The D gene is left open where the match is weak. Expanded clones are given a class, and other clones once, few, many or no size at all.

cdr3_nt | cdr3_aa | d_call | j_call | clone_size | v_call
TGTGCCAGCTCACCCCCGCGGGGGGCTCACTCCTACGAGCAGTACTTC | CASSPPRGAHSYEQYF | TRBD2 | TRBJ2-7 | - | TRBV18
TGTGCCAGCAGCGGGGGGACTACCAACACATATACGCAGTATTTT | CASSGGTTNTYTQYF | TRBD2 | TRBJ2-3 | - | TRBV6-1
TGCGCCAGCAGCGTGGAGGAGGGCGCGTGGGGCTACACCTTC | CASSVEEGAWGYTF | - | TRBJ1-2 | few | TRBV4-3
TGCAGCGTTTGCGAGACAGGTTCCTACAATGAGCAGTTCTTC | CSVCETGSYNEQFF | - | TRBJ2-1 | - | TRBV29-1
TGCGCCAGCAGCCAAGAAAAATGGCTAGCCGTGCAGTATTTT | CASSQEKWLAVQYF | - | TRBJ2-3 | - | TRBV4-1
TGTGCCAGCAGCTTGGCGGGGGACTATTCACCCCTCCACTTT | CASSLAGDYSPLHF | - | TRBJ1-6 | few | TRBV5-6
TGTGCCAGCAGCTTATCCAGGGTTTACACTGAAGCTTTCTTT | CASSLSRVYTEAFF | - | TRBJ1-1 | - | TRBV12-3/TRBV12-4
TGTGCCAGCAGCTTCAATGGCCAGACCCAGTACTTC | CASSFNGQTQYF | - | TRBJ2-5 | - | TRBV7-3
TGCGCCAGCTGCGAGGGCCCAGATACGCAGTATTTT | CASCEGPDTQYF | - | TRBJ2-3 | - | TRBV4-3
TGTGCCAGCAGTTACCGGCAGGGATACGAGCAGTACTTC | CASSYRQGYEQYF | - | TRBJ2-7 | few | TRBV6-5
TGTGCCAGCAGTCCAATACCTAGGGATCTGGTGGATCAGCCCCAGCATTTT | CASSPIPRDLVDQPQHF | - | TRBJ1-5 | few | TRBV6-2/TRBV6-3
TGTGCCAGCAGCCCTGACGGGGCGTACCAAGAGACCCAGTACTTC | CASSPDGAYQETQYF | - | TRBJ2-5 | few | TRBV12-3/TRBV12-4
TGTGCCAGCAGCTCCCCGGGTCCTGGCGGCTACACCTTC | CASSSPGPGGYTF | - | TRBJ1-2 | - | TRBV5-4
TGTGCCAGCAGACTAGCAACAGATACGCAGTATTTT | CASRLATDTQYF | - | TRBJ2-3 | - | TRBV25-1
TGCGCCAGCAGCAGTCAGGCAGGAAACTATGGCTACACCTTC | CASSSQAGNYGYTF | - | TRBJ1-2 | few | TRBV4-1
TGTGCCAGCAGTTTAGGGACTTGGGAGACCCAGTACTTC | CASSLGTWETQYF | - | TRBJ2-5 | few | TRBV12-3/TRBV12-4
TGTGCCAGCAGTTCACCAGGGACATTAATTGCTGAAGCTTTCTTT | CASSSPGTLIAEAFF | - | TRBJ1-1 | few | TRBV12-3/TRBV12-4
TGTGCCAGCAGTTACACCGTGTACCGCTATGGCTACACCTTC | CASSYTVYRYGYTF | - | TRBJ1-2 | - | TRBV12-3/TRBV12-4
TGCAGCGTTGAGGTGGGACAGAAACAAGAGACCCAGTACTTC | CSVEVGQKQETQYF | TRBD1 | TRBJ2-5 | many | TRBV29-1
TGTGCCAGCAGCTTAACAGGGGTCAATTCACCCCTCCACTTT | CASSLTGVNSPLHF | TRBD1 | TRBJ1-6 | few | TRBV7-9
TGCGCCAGCAGGTTGACCGGGGTCGATAATTCACCCCTCCACTTT | CASRLTGVDNSPLHF | - | TRBJ1-6 | - | TRBV5-1
TGTGCCAGCAGTGCTAGCGGGAGTCTTGTCGGGGAGCTGTTTTTT | CASSASGSLVGELFF | TRBD2 | TRBJ2-2 | - | TRBV9
TGCAGTGCTAAGAGGAGCTCCTACAATGAGCAGTTCTTC | CSAKRSSYNEQFF | - | TRBJ2-1 | - | TRBV20-1
TGTGCCAGCAGTAGGGCGGAGAACACCGGGGAGCTGTTTTTT | CASSRAENTGELFF | - | TRBJ2-2 | few | TRBV12-3/TRBV12-4
TGCGCCAGCAGCGAAGGACAGGGCCATTCACCCCTCCACTTT | CASSEGQGHSPLHF | TRBD1 | TRBJ1-6 | once | TRBV5-1
TGCAGTGCTGGCCCCGGGTACGAGCAGTACTTC | CSAGPGYEQYF | - | TRBJ2-7 | few | TRBV20-1
TGCAGCGTCGCCAGGGGAGACTATGGCTACACCTTC | CSVARGDYGYTF | - | TRBJ1-2 | many | TRBV29-1
TGTGCCATCAGTGAGTGGGAGGATACGCAGTATTTT | CAISEWEDTQYF | - | TRBJ2-3 | few | TRBV10-3
TGTGCCAGCAGCCCCTCCTCTCTAGCGGGGGCCTACGAGCAGTACTTC | CASSPSSLAGAYEQYF | TRBD2 | TRBJ2-7 | few | TRBV3-1
TGTGCCAGCAGCTTAGGATCCCCGGGGGCGAACACCGGGGAGCTGTTTTTT | CASSLGSPGANTGELFF | - | TRBJ2-2 | once | TRBV7-8
TGTGCCAGCAGTACATCAGGGAGTGGAACTGAAGCTTTCTTT | CASSTSGSGTEAFF | - | TRBJ1-1 | many | TRBV6-1
TGTGCCAGCATTAACCCGACAGTCTCCTACGAGCAGTACTTC | CASINPTVSYEQYF | - | TRBJ2-7 | - | TRBV6-2/TRBV6-3
TGTGCCAGCAGCCAAAGATGGGGGGGAGAGACCCAGTACTTC | CASSQRWGGETQYF | TRBD2 | TRBJ2-5 | few | TRBV14
TGTGCCAGCTCACCCCCAAGAGGACAGGGGGCCGAGCAGTTCTTC | CASSPPRGQGAEQFF | TRBD1 | TRBJ2-1 | - | TRBV18
TGTGCCAGCAGCTTAGCGGCGGCAGGCCAAGAGACCCAGTACTTC | CASSLAAAGQETQYF | - | TRBJ2-5 | - | TRBV7-8
TGTGCCAGCAGCTTAGTGCGTTTGGACCAAGAGACCCAGTACTTC | CASSLVRLDQETQYF | - | TRBJ2-5 | - | TRBV7-9
TGCAGTGCTAGGGGGGGGCCCCACTATGGCTACACCTTC | CSARGGPHYGYTF | - | TRBJ1-2 | few | TRBV20-1
TGTGCCAGCAGTGCATACGGACTAGCGGGAAACAACACCGGGGAGCTGTTTTTT | CASSAYGLAGNNTGELFF | TRBD2 | TRBJ2-2 | - | TRBV28
TGCGCCAGCAGCGAATACGGGACACCTCGTTCCGGGGAGCTGTTTTTT | CASSEYGTPRSGELFF | - | TRBJ2-2 | - | TRBV5-1
TGTGCCAGCAGTTACGCCGGGGGGATCGGGGCAACTAATGAAAAACTGTTTTTT | CASSYAGGIGATNEKLFF | - | TRBJ1-4 | - | TRBV6-5
TGTGCCAGCAGTTTAATTTTCGACAGCAATAATTCACCCCTCCACTTT | CASSLIFDSNNSPLHF | - | TRBJ1-6 | many | TRBV12-3/TRBV12-4
TGTGCCAGCAGCTCCGGCAAGGGAGGCGGAGGGCTCTACAATGAGCAGTTCTTC | CASSSGKGGGGLYNEQFF | - | TRBJ2-1 | - | TRBV7-3
TGTGCCAGCATTCCAGGGGGGTATAATTCACCCCTCCACTTT | CASIPGGYNSPLHF | TRBD1 | TRBJ1-6 | - | TRBV25-1